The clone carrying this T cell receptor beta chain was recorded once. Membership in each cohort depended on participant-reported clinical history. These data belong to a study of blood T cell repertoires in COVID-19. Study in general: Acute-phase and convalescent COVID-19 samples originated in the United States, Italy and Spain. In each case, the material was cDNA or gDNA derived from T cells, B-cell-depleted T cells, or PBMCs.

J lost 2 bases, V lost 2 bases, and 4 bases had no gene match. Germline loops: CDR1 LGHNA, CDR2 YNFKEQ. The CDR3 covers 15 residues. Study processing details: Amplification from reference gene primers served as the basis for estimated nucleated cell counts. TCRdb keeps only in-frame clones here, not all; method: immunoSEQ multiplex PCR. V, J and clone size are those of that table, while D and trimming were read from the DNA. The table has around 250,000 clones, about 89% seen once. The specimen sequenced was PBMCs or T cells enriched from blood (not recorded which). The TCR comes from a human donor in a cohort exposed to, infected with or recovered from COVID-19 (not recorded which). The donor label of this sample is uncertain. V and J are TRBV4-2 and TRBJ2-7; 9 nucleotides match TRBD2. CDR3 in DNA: TGTGCCAGCAGCCAATCTAGCGGGGTGGCCTACGAGCAGTACTTC. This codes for CASSQSSGVAYEQYF.